This is a list of T cell receptor beta chains from one sample in a study of post-analysis software for immune sequencing data. TCRdb fed the PCR reads into MiXCR, producing one record per CDR3 protein. The sample holds about 770,000 distinct CDR3 sequences, 46% seen once. The sample taken for sequencing was blood. The receptors were sampled from a girl under 18 with multiple sclerosis. CDR3s include the opening cysteine and the closing phenylalanine or tryptophan. Fields, in order: D gene, clone size, J gene, V gene, CDR3 DNA, CDR3 protein. D genes are given only for firm matches. Clone sizes are given selectively: once, few, many, or a class where the clone is expanded.

TRBD2 few TRBJ2-5 TRBV5-6 TGTGCCAGCAGCTTTCGGACTAGCGGGACGGAGACCCAGTACTTC CASSFRTSGTETQYF
TRBD2 few TRBJ2-3 TRBV6-4 TGTGCCAGCAGTGACCTGGGACTAGCGCCAGGGAGCACAGATACGCAGTATTTT CASSDLGLAPGSTDTQYF
TRBD2 . TRBJ2-1 TRBV12-3/TRBV12-4 TGTGCCAGCAGTATGAGCGGGAACTACAATGAGCAGTTCTTC CASSMSGNYNEQFF
TRBD2 few TRBJ2-1 TRBV10-3 TGTGCCATCAGTGAGGCCGGGGGGGAACAATTTGAGCAGTTCTTC CAISEAGGEQFEQFF
. . TRBJ2-5 TRBV12-3/TRBV12-4 TGTGCCAGCAGTTACTCAGGGTACGGCGAGACCCAGTACTTC CASSYSGYGETQYF
. . TRBJ2-5 TRBV7-9 TGTGTCAGCAGCCTTGACAACCAAGAGACCCAGTACTTC CVSSLDNQETQYF
. . TRBJ1-2 TRBV5-1 TGCGCCAGCAAACTGGGGACCACGAGAGGCTATGGCTACACCTTC CASKLGTTRGYGYTF
. . TRBJ2-2 TRBV9 TGTGCCAGCAGCGTAGCAGGCACCGGGGAGCTGTTTTTT CASSVAGTGELFF
TRBD1 few TRBJ2-7 TRBV10-3 TGTGCCATCAGGGGGACAGGGGTGGCCTACGAGCAGTACTTC CAIRGTGVAYEQYF
. . TRBJ2-1 TRBV29-1 TGCAGCGTGAGGGGCAGGGGCCAAGGAAATGAGCAGTTCTTC CSVRGRGQGNEQFF